This is a list of T cell receptor beta chains from one sample in a study of T cells after yellow fever vaccination. Using its own MiXCR run on the 5' RACE reads, TCRdb lists one record per CDR3 protein. The sample carries hundreds of thousands of distinct CDR3 sequences, roughly a sixth recorded once. The source material was PBMCs, sampled before the yellow fever booster vaccination. The receptors were gathered from a man younger than 35 who received the YFV17D yellow fever vaccine. Both conserved end residues are part of each CDR3. The order of the fields is J gene, clone size, V gene, D gene, CDR3 protein, CDR3 DNA. A D gene is named only where the DNA matches it firmly. Only some rows state a clone size, as once, few, many or a class for expanded clones.

>TRBJ2-2|.|TRBV5-1|TRBD2
CASWVGLAANTGELFF
TGCGCCAGCTGGGTCGGACTAGCGGCGAACACCGGGGAGCTGTTTTTT
>TRBJ2-1|.|TRBV7-2|.
CASSISLATRGSEQFF
TGTGCCAGCAGCATATCGCTAGCGACCCGGGGGAGCGAGCAGTTCTTC
>TRBJ2-1|.|TRBV28|.
CASSLWAQGSYNEQFF
TGTGCCAGCAGTTTATGGGCCCAGGGCTCCTACAATGAGCAGTTCTTC
>TRBJ1-2|few|TRBV6-1|TRBD1
CASSETGTGGYGYTF
TGTGCCAGCAGTGAGACCGGGACAGGGGGCTATGGCTACACCTTC
>TRBJ2-3|.|TRBV6-5|.
CASSYSSEGATDTQYF
TGTGCCAGCAGTTACTCTTCGGAGGGCGCCACAGATACGCAGTATTTT
>TRBJ2-1|few|TRBV27|.
CASSLLDPRDNEQFF
TGTGCCAGCAGTTTACTTGACCCAAGAGACAATGAGCAGTTCTTC
>TRBJ1-6|.|TRBV19|.
CASTIGGHRVSPLHF
TGTGCCAGTACCATCGGGGGGCATCGGGTTTCACCCCTCCACTTT
>TRBJ2-7|.|TRBV23-1|TRBD1
CASSNRGSYEQYF
TGCGCCAGCAGTAACAGGGGCTCCTACGAGCAGTACTTC
>TRBJ1-1|.|TRBV12-3/TRBV12-4|.
CASSPILITEAFF
TGTGCCAGCAGCCCTATCCTGATCACTGAAGCTTTCTTT
>TRBJ1-1|few|TRBV7-9|.
CASSPKIRVGTEAFF
TGTGCCAGCAGCCCAAAAATCCGAGTAGGCACTGAAGCTTTCTTT
>TRBJ1-2|.|TRBV6-2/TRBV6-3|.
CASSRAGSYNYGYTF
TGTGCCAGCAGTCGAGCAGGAAGTTATAACTATGGCTACACCTTC
>TRBJ1-6|few|TRBV12-3/TRBV12-4|TRBD1
CASSRDSRFSFGPLHF
TGTGCCAGCAGTCGGGACAGTCGGTTTTCCTTCGGACCCCTCCACTTT
>TRBJ2-7|few|TRBV20-1|.
CSARRSYEQYF
TGCAGTGCTAGGCGGAGCTACGAGCAGTACTTC
>TRBJ2-4|few|TRBV4-3|.
CASSHGQLAKNIQYF
TGCGCCAGCAGCCACGGACAGCTAGCCAAAAACATTCAGTACTTC
>TRBJ1-6|.|TRBV5-5|.
CASSSPMTGASSYNSPLHF
TGTGCCAGCAGCTCCCCGATGACAGGCGCTAGCTCCTATAATTCACCCCTCCACTTT
>TRBJ2-7|.|TRBV6-5|.
CASSLGPLSYEQYF
TGTGCCAGCAGTTTGGGTCCTCTCTCCTACGAGCAGTACTTC
>TRBJ1-5|.|TRBV7-2|TRBD1
CASSTSGTGKDF
TGTGCCAGCAGCACCTCCGGGACAGGAAAGGATTTT
>TRBJ2-5|many|TRBV7-3|.
CASSLTGVQETQYF
TGTGCCAGCAGCTTAACGGGCGTCCAAGAGACCCAGTACTTC
>TRBJ1-5|.|TRBV5-1|.
CASSLAGGASQPQHF
TGCGCCAGCAGCTTGGCTGGGGGGGCGAGTCAGCCCCAGCATTTT
>TRBJ2-2|few|TRBV6-2/TRBV6-3|.
CASSYSWVWATNTGELFF
TGTGCCAGCAGTTACAGTTGGGTTTGGGCTACGAACACCGGGGAGCTGTTTTTT
>TRBJ2-7|.|TRBV2|.
CASSLRGVSYEQYF
TGTGCCAGCAGTCTACGCGGGGTGAGCTACGAGCAGTACTTC
>TRBJ1-1|few|TRBV20-1|TRBD1
CSAVGQGWGSTEAFF
TGCAGTGCGGTCGGACAGGGTTGGGGAAGCACTGAAGCTTTCTTT
>TRBJ2-5|few|TRBV5-1|TRBD1
CASSSGGSRETQYF
TGCGCCAGCAGCTCAGGGGGATCGCGAGAGACCCAGTACTTC
>TRBJ1-2|.|TRBV12-3/TRBV12-4|TRBD1
CASSTVGQDTGYTF
TGTGCCAGCAGTACCGTCGGACAGGATACTGGCTACACCTTC